This entry is about one T cell receptor (beta chain). As yet, its antigen is unknown. This CDR3 spans 13 amino acids. The ends were cut back, 0 bases at V and 8 bases at J, with 10 bases in the middle. Germline loops: CDR1 ENHRY, CDR2 SYGVKD. With 60 Vbeta and 13 Jbeta primers, the PCR was carried out. Profiling relied on immunoSEQ multiplex PCR, and the TCRdb table lists in-frame clones only, not all of them. The sample carries approximately 160,000 clones, around 75% recorded once. This specimen belongs to a study of cytomegalovirus exposure and HLA in healthy donors. Broader study findings: A later analysis reportedly identified an Asian-associated ancestry cluster as carrying fewer N-insertions than the 666-donor mean. Altogether, more than 150 TCR beta chains were recorded as cytomegalovirus-associated. Reportedly, HLA-A and HLA-B alleles of most subjects were accurately predicted from TCR beta.

The sequence derives from a woman in her forties or fifties in good health and CMV-seropositive. Sequenced sample: PBMCs. This rearrangement joins TRBV10-3 to TRBJ1-2; D might be TRBD1 (6 bases). CDR3 sequence (DNA): TGTGCCATCAGTGAGTCGGGGGCGTCGGGCTACACCTTC. Its protein product is CAISESGASGYTF.